Presented here are 22 T cell receptor beta chains from one specimen sequenced in a study of OX40 agonist ivuxolimab in advanced cancers. The method was immunoSEQ multiplex PCR; TCRdb's version includes in-frame clones alone and lacks a portion of them. The data contain around 76,000 clones, 80% to 90% of them singletons. The starting material was CD4+ or CD8+ T cells sorted from blood, obtained in a trial of the OX40 agonist ivuxolimab. These TCRs come from an adult with an advanced solid tumor such as melanoma, head and neck, liver or kidney cancer.

The rearrangement uses TRBV11-1 and TRBJ1-4, with 8 bases identical to TRBD1. The V segment lost 5 bases and the J segment 8 bases; nucleotides outside the gene matches: 10. Per the germline V gene, CDR1 is SGHAT and CDR2 is FQDESV (reference sequence). The CDR3 runs 15 residues. The chain's CDR3 is CASSPRPGQAEKLFF. The CDR3 DNA follows: TGTGCCAGCAGCCCAAGGCCGGGACAGGCGGAAAAACTGTTTTTT.

The gene calls are TRBV29-1 and TRBJ2-3; no definite D call. The CDR3 consists of 12 residues. The germline V gene encodes CDR1 SQVTM and CDR2 ANQGSEA. The V end was cut by 6 bases, the J end by 3 bases, with 10 bases between. In DNA, the CDR3 is TGCAGCGTCCGTCTGGTAACAGATACGCAGTATTTT. Its protein product is CSVRLVTDTQYF.

This chain joins TRBV10-3 and TRBJ2-3; 8 nucleotides agree with TRBD2. Germline V gene data show CDR1 as ENHRY and CDR2 as SYGVKD. CDR3 length: 13 residues. The V segment lost 6 bases and the J segment 2 bases; nucleotides outside the gene matches: 1. This CDR3 reads CAIRLADTDTQYF. The CDR3 DNA is TGTGCCATCAGACTAGCGGACACAGATACGCAGTATTTT.

This chain uses TRBV10-3 with TRBJ2-7; 9 bases line up with TRBD1. Trimming at V came to 9 bases and at J to 5 bases, leaving 8 bases not matched to a gene. Germline V gene data show CDR1 as ENHRY and CDR2 as SYGVKD. There are 13 residues in the CDR3. The CDR3 region has the DNA TGTGCCATAGGAGGGACAGGGTCTCACGAGCAGTACTTC. This codes for CAIGGTGSHEQYF.

The V and J genes are TRBV29-1 and TRBJ2-3, with D tentatively TRBD1 (6 bases). The CDR3 loop spans 12 amino acids. Germline CDR1 reads SQVTM; CDR2 reads ANQGSEA. The ends were cut back, 5 bases at V and 4 bases at J, with 10 bases in the middle. The CDR3: CSVTGPPDTQYF. The DNA of the CDR3 is TGCAGCGTTACAGGGCCCCCAGATACGCAGTATTTT.

The chain has TRBV29-1 and TRBJ1-2; 9 nucleotides agree with TRBD1. This CDR3 contains 13 residues. Germline CDR1 SQVTM, CDR2 ANQGSEA. V shed 5 bases and J 3 bases; nucleotides not matched to a gene: 4. The CDR3 spells CSVRQGVDYGYTF. In DNA form, the CDR3 reads TGCAGCGTTAGACAGGGGGTAGACTATGGCTACACCTTC.

The chain joins TRBV7-9 to TRBJ1-4; D remains unclear. V was trimmed by 0 bases and J by 8 bases, leaving 7 bases between them. The CDR3 contains 13 residues. Germline-derived CDR1 and CDR2 are SEHNR and FQNEAQ (reference sequence). The chain's CDR3 is CASSLAAREKLFF. DNA for the CDR3: TGTGCCAGCAGCTTAGCCGCTCGGGAAAAACTGTTTTTT.

The chain joins TRBV4-3 to TRBJ2-7; D is ambiguous. V was shortened by 0 bases and J by 4 bases, with 13 bases between the two germline ends. The germline V gene has CDR1 LGHNA and CDR2 YSLEER. CDR3 length equals 15 residues. Here the CDR3 reads CASSQDSSPEYEQYF. The DNA of the CDR3 is TGCGCCAGCAGCCAAGATAGTTCGCCAGAGTACGAGCAGTACTTC.

The chain employs TRBV18 and TRBJ1-5; 11 nucleotides line up with TRBD1. CDR3 length equals 18 residues. Trimming took 4 bases from V and 6 from J; bases not matched to a gene: 14. Germline V gene lookup returns CDR1 KGHSH and CDR2 LQKENI. The CDR3 loop is CASSLLPLDRGLGQPQHF. The DNA for the CDR3 is TGTGCCAGCTCACTCCTACCACTGGACAGGGGGCTGGGTCAGCCCCAGCATTTT.

The rearrangement uses TRBV7-9 and TRBJ2-6; D call uncertain. This CDR3 is 17 amino acids long. The V end was cut by 5 bases, the J end by 0 bases, with 14 bases between. The germline CDR1 and CDR2 sequences are SEHNR and FQNEAQ (reference sequence). CDR3 nucleotide sequence: TGTGCCAGCAGCCCGCGCAGAGTCCCCTCTGGGGCCAACGTCCTGACTTTC. Protein product: CASSPRRVPSGANVLTF.

The chain is built from TRBV6-6 and TRBJ2-7, with a weak D call TRBD1 (6 bases). Trimming shortened V by 0 bases and J by 6 bases, and 15 bases separated the two germline ends. Germline V gene data show CDR1 as MNHNY and CDR2 as SVGAGI (reference sequence). This CDR3 contains 15 residues. CDR3 bases: TGTGCCAGCAGTTACTCGGGGCAGGGGATCAGCGAGCAGTACTTC. As protein: CASSYSGQGISEQYF.

The chain links TRBV7-2 to TRBJ1-5, with D unclear. CDR1 is SGHTA, CDR2 FQGNSA, per germline. The CDR3 spans 12 residues. V lost 5 bases to trimming and J lost 6 bases, with 8 bases between them. The CDR3 spells CASSPAAQPQHF. The CDR3 DNA sequence: TGTGCCAGCAGCCCGGCCGCTCAGCCCCAGCATTTT.

The rearrangement links TRBV10-2 to TRBJ1-5; tentative D call: TRBD1 (5 bases). This CDR3 comprises 15 residues. Trimming took 3 bases from V and 2 from J, leaving 11 bases between them. Germline loops: CDR1 WSHSY, CDR2 SAAADI. Here the CDR3 reads CASSDRAGRNQPQHF. CDR3 bases: TGCGCCAGCAGTGACAGGGCAGGCCGCAATCAGCCCCAGCATTTT.

This chain uses TRBV11-2 with TRBJ2-7; 12 bases agree with TRBD1. With V trimmed by 5 bases and J by 7 bases, 9 bases remained unmatched. The CDR3 has 15 residues. The germline V gene has CDR1 SGHAT and CDR2 FQNNGV. The CDR3 DNA reads as TGTGCCAGCAGCCTCACCGGGACAGGGGGCGTGGAGCAGTACTTC. It is translated as CASSLTGTGGVEQYF.

This chain links TRBV5-1 with TRBJ1-2, with 7 bases fitting TRBD1. Trimming removed 0 bases from V and 8 bases from J; junction bases left unmatched: 10. CDR1 is SGHRS and CDR2 is YFSETQ in the germline V gene. The CDR3 contains 15 residues. The CDR3 DNA reads TGCGCCAGCAGCTTGGCCGGAACAGGGGAAGAGGGCTACACCTTC. As protein: CASSLAGTGEEGYTF.

The chain uses TRBV5-6 and TRBJ1-4; TRBD1 is a possible D gene (5 bases). The ends were cut back, 2 bases at V and 2 bases at J, with 7 bases in the middle. CDR3 length: 14 amino acids. The germline V gene has CDR1 SGHDT and CDR2 YYEEEE. The CDR3 loop is CASSFRGTNEKLFF. The CDR3 DNA reads as TGTGCCAGCAGCTTTCGGGGGACTAATGAAAAACTGTTTTTT.

This clone showed up just once. This chain connects TRBV5-1 to TRBJ2-2, with TRBD1 as a possible D gene (5 bases). V dropped 5 bases and J dropped 0 bases, with 8 bases sitting between them. The CDR3 loop spans 14 amino acids. CDR1 and CDR2 from the germline V gene are SGHRS and YFSETQ. CDR3 residues: CASRLTANTGELFF. The DNA of the CDR3 is TGCGCCAGCAGACTGACAGCGAACACCGGGGAGCTGTTTTTT. Full variable domain (rest looked up from reference TRBV5-1 and TRBJ2-2): KAGVTQTPRYLIKTRGQQVTLSCSPISGHRSVSWYQQTPGQGLQFLFEYFSETQRNKGNFPGRFSGRQFSNSRSEMNVSTLELGDSALYLCASRLTANTGELFFGEGSRLTVL.

The chain carries TRBV10-3 and TRBJ2-7; weak D call: TRBD2 (5 bases). CDR1 is ENHRY, CDR2 SYGVKD, per germline. V gave up 4 bases and J gave up 4 bases, with 26 bases separating them. The CDR3 consists of 18 residues. This chain's CDR3 is CAISALSGERGSYYEQYF. The CDR3, as DNA: TGTGCCATCAGTGCCCTTTCGGGCGAGCGCGGGTCCTATTACGAGCAGTACTTC.

The chain uses TRBV5-1 and TRBJ2-2; D gene ambiguous. V gave up 6 bases and J gave up 2 bases, with 14 bases separating them. The CDR3 runs to 15 residues. Germline CDR1 is SGHRS and CDR2 is YFSETQ. CDR3 coding DNA: TGCGCCAGCAATTGGGGTTTGAGTAACACCGGGGAGCTGTTTTTT. Translation gives CASNWGLSNTGELFF.

The chain combines TRBV4-3 with TRBJ2-7; 12 bases map to TRBD2. J was trimmed by 2 bases and V by 6 bases; bases with no gene match: 8. This CDR3 region has 16 residues. The germline CDR1 and CDR2 sequences are LGHNA and YSLEER. CDR3 amino acids: CASSLLAGGGAYEQYF. The CDR3 region has the DNA TGCGCCAGCAGTCTACTAGCGGGGGGCGGGGCCTACGAGCAGTACTTC.

The gene calls are TRBV9 and TRBJ2-1; D perhaps matches TRBD2 (5 bases). In germline, CDR1 is SGDLS, CDR2 YYNGEE. Trimming stripped 0 bases from V and 7 bases from J, with 11 bases between. The CDR3 length is 14 residues. As DNA, the CDR3 is TGTGCCAGCAGCGTAGCTACGGCGGGTAATGAGCAGTTCTTC. Its protein is CASSVATAGNEQFF.

The chain carries TRBV7-2 and TRBJ2-5, with D unclear. The better agreement between TRBJ2-7 and the DNA end casts doubt on the J call. The CDR3 is 13 amino acids. From germline, CDR1 is SGHTA and CDR2 FQGNSA. CDR3 region: CASSLEFPYEQYF. The CDR3 DNA sequence: TGTGCCAGCAGCTTAGAGTTTCCCTACGAGCAGTACTTC.